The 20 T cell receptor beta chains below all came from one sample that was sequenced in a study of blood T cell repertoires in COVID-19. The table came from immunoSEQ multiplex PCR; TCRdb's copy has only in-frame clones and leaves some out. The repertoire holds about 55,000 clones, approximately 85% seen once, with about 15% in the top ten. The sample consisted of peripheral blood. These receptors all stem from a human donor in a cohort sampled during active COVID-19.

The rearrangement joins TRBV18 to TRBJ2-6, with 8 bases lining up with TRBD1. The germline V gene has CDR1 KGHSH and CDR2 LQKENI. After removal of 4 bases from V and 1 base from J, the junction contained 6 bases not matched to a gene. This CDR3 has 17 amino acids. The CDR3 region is CASSLQGASSGANVLTF. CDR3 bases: TGTGCCAGCTCACTTCAGGGGGCCTCTTCTGGGGCCAACGTCCTGACTTTC.

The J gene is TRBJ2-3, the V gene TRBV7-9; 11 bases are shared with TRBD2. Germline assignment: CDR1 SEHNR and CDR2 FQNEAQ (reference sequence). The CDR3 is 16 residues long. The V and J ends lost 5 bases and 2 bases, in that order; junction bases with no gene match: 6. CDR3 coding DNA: TGTGCCAGCAGCCAAAGACTAGCGGGGTACACAGATACGCAGTATTTT. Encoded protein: CASSQRLAGYTDTQYF.

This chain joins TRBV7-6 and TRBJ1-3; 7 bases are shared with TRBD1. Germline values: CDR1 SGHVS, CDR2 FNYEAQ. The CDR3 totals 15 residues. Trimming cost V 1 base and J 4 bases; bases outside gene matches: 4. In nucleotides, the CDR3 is TGTGCCAGCAGCTTAGGACAGGGCCGAGGAAACACCATATATTTT. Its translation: CASSLGQGRGNTIYF.

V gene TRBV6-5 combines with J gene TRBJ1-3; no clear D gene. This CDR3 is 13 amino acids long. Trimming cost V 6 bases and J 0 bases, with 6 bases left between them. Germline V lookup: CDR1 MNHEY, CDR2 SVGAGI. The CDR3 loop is CASSQVSGNTIYF. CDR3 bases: TGTGCCAGCAGCCAGGTCTCTGGAAACACCATATATTTT.

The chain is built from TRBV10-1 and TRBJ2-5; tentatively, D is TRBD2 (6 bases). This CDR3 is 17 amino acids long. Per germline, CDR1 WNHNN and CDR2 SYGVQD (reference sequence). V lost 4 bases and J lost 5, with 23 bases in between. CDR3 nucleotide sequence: TGCGCCAGCAGTGGCCCAACTCGGGACTTAAATGCGGAGACCCAGTACTTC. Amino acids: CASSGPTRDLNAETQYF.

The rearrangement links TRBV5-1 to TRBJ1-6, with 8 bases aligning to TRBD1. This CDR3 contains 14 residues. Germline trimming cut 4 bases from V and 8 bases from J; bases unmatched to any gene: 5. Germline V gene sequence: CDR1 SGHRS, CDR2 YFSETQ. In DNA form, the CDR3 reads TGCGCCAGCAGCCTGGACAGGGTCCATTCACCCCTCCACTTT. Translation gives CASSLDRVHSPLHF.

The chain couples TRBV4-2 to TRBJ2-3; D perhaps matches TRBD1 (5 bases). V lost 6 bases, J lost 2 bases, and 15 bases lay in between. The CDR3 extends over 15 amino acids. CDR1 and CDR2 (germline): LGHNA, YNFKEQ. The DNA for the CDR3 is TGTGCCAGCAGGGGGCTCCTTAGGGACACAGATACGCAGTATTTT. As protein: CASRGLLRDTDTQYF.

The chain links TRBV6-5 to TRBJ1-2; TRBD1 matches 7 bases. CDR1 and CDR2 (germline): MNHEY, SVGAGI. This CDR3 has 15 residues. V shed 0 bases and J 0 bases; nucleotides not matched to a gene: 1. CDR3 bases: TGTGCCAGCAGTTACTCGACAGGGTCTAACTATGGCTACACCTTC. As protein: CASSYSTGSNYGYTF.

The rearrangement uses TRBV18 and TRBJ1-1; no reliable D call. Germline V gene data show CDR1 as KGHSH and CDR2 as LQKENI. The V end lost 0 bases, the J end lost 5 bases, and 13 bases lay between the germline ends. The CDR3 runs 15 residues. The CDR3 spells CASSPPSREGTEAFF. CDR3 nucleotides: TGTGCCAGCTCACCACCCAGCCGGGAGGGTACTGAAGCTTTCTTT.

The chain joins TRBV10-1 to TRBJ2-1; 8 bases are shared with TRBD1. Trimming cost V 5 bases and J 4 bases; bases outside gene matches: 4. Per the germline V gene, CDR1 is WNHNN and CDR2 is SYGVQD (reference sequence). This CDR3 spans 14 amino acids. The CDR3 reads CASSPRTGYNEQFF. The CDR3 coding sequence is TGCGCCAGCAGTCCCCGGACAGGGTACAATGAGCAGTTCTTC.

The CDR3 nucleotides are TGCGCCAGCAGCTTGGTTTGGGCTGCCGGGGCCAACGTCCTGACTTTC. As protein: CASSLVWAAGANVLTF. The chain uses TRBV5-1 and TRBJ2-6; D ambiguous. Germline CDR1 and CDR2: SGHRS and YFSETQ. The V end lost 0 bases, the J end lost 4 bases, and 11 bases lay between the germline ends. This CDR3 spans 16 amino acids.

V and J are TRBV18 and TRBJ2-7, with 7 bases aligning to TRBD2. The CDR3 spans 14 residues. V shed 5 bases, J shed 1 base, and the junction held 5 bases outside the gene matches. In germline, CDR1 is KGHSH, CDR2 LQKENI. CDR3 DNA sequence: TGTGCCAGCTCATCCCTAGCGGAATCCTACGAGCAGTACTTC. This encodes CASSSLAESYEQYF.

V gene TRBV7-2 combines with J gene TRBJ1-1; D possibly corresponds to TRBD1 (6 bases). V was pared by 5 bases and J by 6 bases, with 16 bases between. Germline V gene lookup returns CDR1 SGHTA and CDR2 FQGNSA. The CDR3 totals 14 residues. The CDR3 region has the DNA TGTGCCAGCAGCCGGGCCCTTACAGGGTCTGAAGCTTTCTTT. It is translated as CASSRALTGSEAFF.

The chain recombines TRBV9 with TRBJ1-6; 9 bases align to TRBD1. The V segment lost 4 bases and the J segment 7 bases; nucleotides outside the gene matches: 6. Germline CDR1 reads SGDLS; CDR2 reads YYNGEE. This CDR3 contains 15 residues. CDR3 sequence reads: CASSYQGQGNSPLHF. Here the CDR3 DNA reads TGTGCCAGCAGCTACCAGGGACAGGGAAATTCACCCCTCCACTTT.

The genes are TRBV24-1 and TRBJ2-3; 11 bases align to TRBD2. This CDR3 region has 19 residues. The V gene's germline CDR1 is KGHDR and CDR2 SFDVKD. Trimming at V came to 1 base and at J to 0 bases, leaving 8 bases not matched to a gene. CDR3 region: CATSDFISGGASSTDTQYF. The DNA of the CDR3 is TGTGCCACCAGTGATTTTATTAGCGGGGGGGCTTCTAGCACAGATACGCAGTATTTT.

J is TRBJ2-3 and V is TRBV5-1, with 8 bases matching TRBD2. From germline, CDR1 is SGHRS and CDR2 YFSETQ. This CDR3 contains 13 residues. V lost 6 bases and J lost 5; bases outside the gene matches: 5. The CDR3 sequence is CASTAGVLDTQYF. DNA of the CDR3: TGCGCCAGCACAGCGGGAGTACTAGATACGCAGTATTTT.

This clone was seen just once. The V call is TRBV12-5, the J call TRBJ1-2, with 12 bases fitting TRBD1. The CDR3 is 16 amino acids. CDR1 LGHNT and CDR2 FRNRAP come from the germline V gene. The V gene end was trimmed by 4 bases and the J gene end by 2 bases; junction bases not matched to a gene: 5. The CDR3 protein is CASGSGQGAGNYGYTF. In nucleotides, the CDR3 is TGTGCTAGTGGTTCGGGACAGGGGGCTGGGAACTATGGCTACACCTTC.

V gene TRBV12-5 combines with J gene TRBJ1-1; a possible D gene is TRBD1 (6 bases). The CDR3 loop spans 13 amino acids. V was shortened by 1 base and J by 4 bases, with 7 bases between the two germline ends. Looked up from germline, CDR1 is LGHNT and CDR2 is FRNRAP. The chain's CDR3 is CASGLGGGTEAFF. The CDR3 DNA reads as TGTGCTAGTGGTTTGGGAGGGGGCACTGAAGCTTTCTTT.

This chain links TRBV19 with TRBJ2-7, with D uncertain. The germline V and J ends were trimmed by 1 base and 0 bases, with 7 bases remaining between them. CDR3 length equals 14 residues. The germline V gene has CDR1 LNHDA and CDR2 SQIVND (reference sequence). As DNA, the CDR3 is TGTGCCAGTAGTATAGGTGGCAACTCCTACGAGCAGTACTTC. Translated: CASSIGGNSYEQYF.

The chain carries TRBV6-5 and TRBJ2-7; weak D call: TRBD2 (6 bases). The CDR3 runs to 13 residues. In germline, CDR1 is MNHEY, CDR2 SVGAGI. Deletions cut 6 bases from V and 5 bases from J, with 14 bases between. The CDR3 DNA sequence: TGTGCCAGCAGCTGGAGGGAGCGAGACGAGCAGTACTTC. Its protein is CASSWRERDEQYF.